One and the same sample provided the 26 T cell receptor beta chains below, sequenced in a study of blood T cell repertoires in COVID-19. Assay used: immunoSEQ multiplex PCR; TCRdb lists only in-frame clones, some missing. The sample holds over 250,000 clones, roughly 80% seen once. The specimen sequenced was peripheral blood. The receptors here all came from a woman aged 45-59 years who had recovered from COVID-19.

The CDR3 loop reads CASSQEAGESGNTIYF. The CDR3 nucleotides read TGTGCCAGCAGCCAAGAGGCAGGCGAATCTGGAAACACCATATATTTT. V usage is TRBV4-2 and J usage is TRBJ1-3; D not certain. CDR3 length: 16 amino acids. V shed 0 bases and J shed 1 base, with 10 bases lying between them. CDR1 and CDR2 from the germline V gene are LGHNA and YNFKEQ.

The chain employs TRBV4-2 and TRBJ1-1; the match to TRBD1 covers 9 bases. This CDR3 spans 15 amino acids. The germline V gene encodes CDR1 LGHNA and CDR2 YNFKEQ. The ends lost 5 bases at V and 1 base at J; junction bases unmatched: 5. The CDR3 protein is CASSYRDRENTEAFF. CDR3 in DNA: TGTGCCAGCAGCTACCGGGACAGGGAGAACACTGAAGCTTTCTTT.

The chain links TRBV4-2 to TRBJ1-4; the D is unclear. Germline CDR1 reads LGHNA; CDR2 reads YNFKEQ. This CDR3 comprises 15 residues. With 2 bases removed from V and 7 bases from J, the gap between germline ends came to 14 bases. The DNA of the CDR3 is TGTGCCAGCAGCCAACGGATGGGTTCAGGTGAAAAACTGTTTTTT. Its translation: CASSQRMGSGEKLFF.

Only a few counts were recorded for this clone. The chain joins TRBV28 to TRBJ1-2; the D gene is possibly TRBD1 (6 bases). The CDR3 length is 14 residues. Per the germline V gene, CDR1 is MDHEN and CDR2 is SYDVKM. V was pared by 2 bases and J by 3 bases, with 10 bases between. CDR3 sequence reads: CASSLARGDYGYTF. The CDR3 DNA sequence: TGTGCCAGCAGTTTAGCCAGGGGCGACTATGGCTACACCTTC.

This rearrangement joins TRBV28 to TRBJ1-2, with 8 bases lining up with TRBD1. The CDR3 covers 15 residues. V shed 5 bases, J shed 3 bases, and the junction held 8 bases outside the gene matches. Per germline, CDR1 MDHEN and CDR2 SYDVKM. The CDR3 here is CASSPRTGWDYGYTF. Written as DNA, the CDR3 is TGTGCCAGCAGTCCTCGGACAGGGTGGGACTATGGCTACACCTTC.

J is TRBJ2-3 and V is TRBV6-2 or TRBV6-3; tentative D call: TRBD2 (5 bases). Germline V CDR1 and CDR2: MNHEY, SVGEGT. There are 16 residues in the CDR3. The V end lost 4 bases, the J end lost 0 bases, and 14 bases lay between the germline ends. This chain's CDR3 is CASSSRRASSTDTQYF. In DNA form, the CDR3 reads TGTGCCAGCAGTTCACGGCGGGCTTCTAGCACAGATACGCAGTATTTT.

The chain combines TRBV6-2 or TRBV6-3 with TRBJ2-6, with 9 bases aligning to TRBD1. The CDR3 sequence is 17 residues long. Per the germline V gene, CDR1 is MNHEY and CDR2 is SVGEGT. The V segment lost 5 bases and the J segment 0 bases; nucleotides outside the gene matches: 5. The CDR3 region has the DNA TGTGCCAGCAGTCCGGACAGGGGAGTCTCTGGGGCCAACGTCCTGACTTTC. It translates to CASSPDRGVSGANVLTF.

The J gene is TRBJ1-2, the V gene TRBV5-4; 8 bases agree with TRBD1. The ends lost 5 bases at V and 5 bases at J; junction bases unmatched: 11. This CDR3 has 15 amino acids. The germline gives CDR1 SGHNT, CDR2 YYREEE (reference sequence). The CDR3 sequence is CASSPDRELFYGYTF. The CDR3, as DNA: TGTGCCAGCAGTCCGGACAGGGAGCTGTTTTATGGCTACACCTTC.

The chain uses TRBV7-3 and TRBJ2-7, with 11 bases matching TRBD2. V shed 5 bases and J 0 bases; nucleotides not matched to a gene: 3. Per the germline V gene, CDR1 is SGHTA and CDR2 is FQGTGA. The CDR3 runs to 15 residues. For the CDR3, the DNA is TGTGCCAGCAGCGAGGGGACTAGCGGCTCCTACGAGCAGTACTTC. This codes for CASSEGTSGSYEQYF.

The CDR3, as DNA: TGTGCCAGCAGCCAAGATCTGGCCTGGGGAAACACCATATATTTT. As protein: CASSQDLAWGNTIYF. This chain links TRBV3-1 (or the pseudogene TRBV3-2) with TRBJ1-3; D uncertain. Germline CDR1 is LGHDT and CDR2 is YNNKEL (reference sequence). The length of the CDR3 is 15 residues. Deletions cut 0 bases from V and 4 bases from J, with 10 bases between.

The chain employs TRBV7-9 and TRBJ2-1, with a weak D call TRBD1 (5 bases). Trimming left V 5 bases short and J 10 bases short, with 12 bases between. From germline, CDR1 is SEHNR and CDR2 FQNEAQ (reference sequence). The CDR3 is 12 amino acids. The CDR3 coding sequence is TGTGCCAGCAGCCTAGTAGCAGGGGAGCAGTTCTTC. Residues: CASSLVAGEQFF.

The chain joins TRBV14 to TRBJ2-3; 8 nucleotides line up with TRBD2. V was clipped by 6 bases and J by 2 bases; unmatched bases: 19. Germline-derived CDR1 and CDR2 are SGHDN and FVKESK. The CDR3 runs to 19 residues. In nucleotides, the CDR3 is TGTGCCAGCAGTCCCGGAGTATTTAGCGGGATTACCTACACAGATACGCAGTATTTT. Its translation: CASSPGVFSGITYTDTQYF.

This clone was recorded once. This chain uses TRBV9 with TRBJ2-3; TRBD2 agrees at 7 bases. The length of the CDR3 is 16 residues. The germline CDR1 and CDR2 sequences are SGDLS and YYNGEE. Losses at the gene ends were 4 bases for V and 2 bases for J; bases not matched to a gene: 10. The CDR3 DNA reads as TGTGCCAGCAGCCTTCGTGGCGGGGGTTCCACAGATACGCAGTATTTT. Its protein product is CASSLRGGGSTDTQYF.

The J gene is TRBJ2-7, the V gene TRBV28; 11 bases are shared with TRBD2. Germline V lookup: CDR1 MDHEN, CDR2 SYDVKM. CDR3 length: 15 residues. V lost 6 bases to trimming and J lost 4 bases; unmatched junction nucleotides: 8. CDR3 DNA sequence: TGTGCCAGCAGCCTCCGCGGGACTAGCGGTTACGAGCAGTACTTC. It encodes CASSLRGTSGYEQYF.

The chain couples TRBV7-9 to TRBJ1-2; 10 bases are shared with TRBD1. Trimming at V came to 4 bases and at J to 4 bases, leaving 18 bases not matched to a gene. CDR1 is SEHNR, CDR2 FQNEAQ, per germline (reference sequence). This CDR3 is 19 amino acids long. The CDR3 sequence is CASSSYGTWKRDRGYGYTF. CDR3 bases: TGTGCCAGCAGCTCGTATGGGACTTGGAAGCGGGACAGGGGCTATGGCTACACCTTC. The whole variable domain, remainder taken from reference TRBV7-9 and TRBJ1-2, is DTGVSQNPRHKITKRGQNVTFRCDPISEHNRLYWYRQTLGQGPEFLTYFQNEAQLEKSRLLSDRFSAERPKGSFSTLEIQRTEQGDSAMYLCASSSYGTWKRDRGYGYTFGSGTRLTVV.

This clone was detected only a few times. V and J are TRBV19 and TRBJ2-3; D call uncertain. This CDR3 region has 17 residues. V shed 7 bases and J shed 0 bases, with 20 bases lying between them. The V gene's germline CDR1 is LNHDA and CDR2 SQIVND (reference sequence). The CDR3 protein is CASKRRGVVSSTDTQYF. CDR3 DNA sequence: TGTGCCAGTAAACGGAGAGGAGTTGTTTCTAGCACAGATACGCAGTATTTT.

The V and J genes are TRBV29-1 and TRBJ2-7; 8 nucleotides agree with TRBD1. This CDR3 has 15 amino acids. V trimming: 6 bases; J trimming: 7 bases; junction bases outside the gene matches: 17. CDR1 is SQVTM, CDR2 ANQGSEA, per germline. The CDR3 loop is CSVASRGQANQEQYF. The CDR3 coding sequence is TGCAGCGTAGCTAGCCGGGGACAGGCGAATCAAGAGCAGTACTTC.

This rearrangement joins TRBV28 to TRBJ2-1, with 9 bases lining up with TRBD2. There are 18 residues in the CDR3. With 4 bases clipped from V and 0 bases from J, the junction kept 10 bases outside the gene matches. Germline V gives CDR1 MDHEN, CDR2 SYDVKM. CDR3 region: CASSSQGAGGLSYNEQFF. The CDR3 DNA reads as TGTGCCAGCAGTTCCCAGGGAGCGGGGGGCCTCTCCTACAATGAGCAGTTCTTC.

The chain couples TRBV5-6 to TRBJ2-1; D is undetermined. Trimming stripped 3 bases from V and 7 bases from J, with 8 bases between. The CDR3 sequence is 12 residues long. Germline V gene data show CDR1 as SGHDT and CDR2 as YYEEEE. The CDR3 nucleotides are TGTGCCAGCAGCTCCAAAAATAATGAGCAGTTCTTC. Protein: CASSSKNNEQFF. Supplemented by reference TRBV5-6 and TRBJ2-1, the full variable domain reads DAGVTQSPTHLIKTRGQQVTLRCSPKSGHDTVSWYQQALGQGPQFIFQYYEEEERQRGNFPDRFSGHQFPNYSSELNVNALLLGDSALYLCASSSKNNEQFFGPGTRLTVL.

CDR3 DNA: TGTGCCAGCAGCTTAGCGACGGCGGGGGTAGAAGAGACCCAGTACTTC. Translated: CASSLATAGVEETQYF. This sequence joins TRBV7-7 and TRBJ2-5; TRBD2 matches at 7 bases. This CDR3 spans 16 amino acids. Germline V gene data show CDR1 as SSHAT and CDR2 as FNYEAQ (reference sequence). J was trimmed by 3 bases and V by 0 bases; bases with no gene match: 7.

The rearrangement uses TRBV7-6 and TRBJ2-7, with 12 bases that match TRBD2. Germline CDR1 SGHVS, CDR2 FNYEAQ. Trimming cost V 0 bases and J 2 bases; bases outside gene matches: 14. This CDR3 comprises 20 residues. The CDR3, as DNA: TGTGCCAGCAGCTTAGCGATTGGACTAGCGGGGCCGGATCTCCCCTACGAGCAGTACTTC. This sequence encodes CASSLAIGLAGPDLPYEQYF.

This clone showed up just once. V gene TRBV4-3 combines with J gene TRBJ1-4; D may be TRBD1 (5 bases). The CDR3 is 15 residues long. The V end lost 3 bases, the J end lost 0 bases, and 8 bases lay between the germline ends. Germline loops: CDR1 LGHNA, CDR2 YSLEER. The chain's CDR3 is CASSQRQSTNEKLFF. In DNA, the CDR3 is TGCGCCAGCAGCCAGCGACAGTCAACTAATGAAAAACTGTTTTTT.

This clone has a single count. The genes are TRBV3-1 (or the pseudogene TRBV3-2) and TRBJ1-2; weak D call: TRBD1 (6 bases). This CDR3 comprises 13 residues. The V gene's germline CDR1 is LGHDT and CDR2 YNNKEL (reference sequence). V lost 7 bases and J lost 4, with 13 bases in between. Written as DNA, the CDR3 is TGTGCCAGCACCGGGACAAGCTTCTATGGCTACACCTTC. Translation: CASTGTSFYGYTF.

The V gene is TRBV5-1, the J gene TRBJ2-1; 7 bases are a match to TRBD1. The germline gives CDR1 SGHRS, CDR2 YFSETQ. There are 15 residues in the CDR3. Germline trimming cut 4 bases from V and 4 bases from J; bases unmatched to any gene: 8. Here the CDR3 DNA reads TGCGCCAGCAGCAGCACCGGGGACAGATACAATGAGCAGTTCTTC. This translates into CASSSTGDRYNEQFF. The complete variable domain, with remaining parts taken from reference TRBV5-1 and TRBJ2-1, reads KAGVTQTPRYLIKTRGQQVTLSCSPISGHRSVSWYQQTPGQGLQFLFEYFSETQRNKGNFPGRFSGRQFSNSRSEMNVSTLELGDSALYLCASSSTGDRYNEQFFGPGTRLTVL.

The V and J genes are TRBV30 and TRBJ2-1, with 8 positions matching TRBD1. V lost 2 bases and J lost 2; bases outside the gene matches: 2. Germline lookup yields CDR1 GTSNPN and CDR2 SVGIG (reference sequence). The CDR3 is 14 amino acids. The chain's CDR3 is CAWSRTGTYNEQFF. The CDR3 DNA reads TGTGCCTGGAGTCGGACAGGGACCTACAATGAGCAGTTCTTC.

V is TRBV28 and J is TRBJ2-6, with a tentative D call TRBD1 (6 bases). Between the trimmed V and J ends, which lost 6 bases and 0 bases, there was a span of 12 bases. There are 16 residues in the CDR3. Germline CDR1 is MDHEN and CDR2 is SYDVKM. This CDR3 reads CASSGTFYSGANVLTF. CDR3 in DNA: TGTGCCAGCAGCGGGACATTCTACTCTGGGGCCAACGTCCTGACTTTC.